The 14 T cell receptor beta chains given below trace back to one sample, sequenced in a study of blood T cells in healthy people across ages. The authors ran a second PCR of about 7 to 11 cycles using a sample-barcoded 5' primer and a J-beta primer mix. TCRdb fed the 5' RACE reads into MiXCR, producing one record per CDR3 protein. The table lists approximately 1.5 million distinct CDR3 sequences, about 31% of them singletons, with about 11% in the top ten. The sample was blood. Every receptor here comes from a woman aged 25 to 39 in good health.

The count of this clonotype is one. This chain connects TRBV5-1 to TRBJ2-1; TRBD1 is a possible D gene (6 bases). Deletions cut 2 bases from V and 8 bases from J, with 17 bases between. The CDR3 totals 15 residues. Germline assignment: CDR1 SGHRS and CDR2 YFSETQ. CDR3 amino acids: CASSFQGQWPDEQFF. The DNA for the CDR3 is TGCGCCAGCAGCTTTCAGGGACAATGGCCCGATGAGCAGTTCTTC.

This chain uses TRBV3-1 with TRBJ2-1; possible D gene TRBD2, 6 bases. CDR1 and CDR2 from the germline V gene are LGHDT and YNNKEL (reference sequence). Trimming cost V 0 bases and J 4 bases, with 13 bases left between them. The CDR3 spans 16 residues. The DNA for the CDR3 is TGTGCCAGCAGCCAAGATCTGGCGGCGGGGTACAATGAGCAGTTCTTC. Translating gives CASSQDLAAGYNEQFF.

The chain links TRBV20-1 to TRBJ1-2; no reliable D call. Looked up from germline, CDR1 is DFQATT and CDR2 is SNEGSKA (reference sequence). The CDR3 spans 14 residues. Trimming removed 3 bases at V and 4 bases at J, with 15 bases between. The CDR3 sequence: CSASVASFFYGYTF. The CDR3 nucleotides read TGCAGTGCTAGTGTCGCGTCCTTCTTCTATGGCTACACCTTC.

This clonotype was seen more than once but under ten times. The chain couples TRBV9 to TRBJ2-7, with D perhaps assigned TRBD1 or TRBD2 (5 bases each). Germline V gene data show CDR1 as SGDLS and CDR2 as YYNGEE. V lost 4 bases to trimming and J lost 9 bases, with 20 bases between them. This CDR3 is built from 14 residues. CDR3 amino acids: CASSPSGTQSGQYF. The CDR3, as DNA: TGTGCCAGCAGCCCATCCGGGACCCAAAGCGGGCAGTACTTC.

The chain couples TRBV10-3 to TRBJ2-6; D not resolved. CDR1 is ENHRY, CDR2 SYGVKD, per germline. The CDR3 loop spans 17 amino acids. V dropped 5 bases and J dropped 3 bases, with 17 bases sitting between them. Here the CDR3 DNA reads TGTGCCATCAGTAAACTTAACCCGGACCGTGGGGCCAACGTCCTGACTTTC. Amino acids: CAISKLNPDRGANVLTF.

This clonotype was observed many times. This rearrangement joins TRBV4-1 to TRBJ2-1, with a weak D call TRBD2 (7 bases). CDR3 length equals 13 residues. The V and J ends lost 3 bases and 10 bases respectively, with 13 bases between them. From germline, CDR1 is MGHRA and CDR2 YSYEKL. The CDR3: CASSHGGRREQFF. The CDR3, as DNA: TGCGCCAGCAGCCACGGGGGGCGCCGGGAGCAGTTCTTC.

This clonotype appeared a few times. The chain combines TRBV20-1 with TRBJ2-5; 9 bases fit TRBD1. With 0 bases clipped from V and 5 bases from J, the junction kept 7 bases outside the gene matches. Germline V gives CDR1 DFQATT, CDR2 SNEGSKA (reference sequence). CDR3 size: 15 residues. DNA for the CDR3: TGCAGTGCTAGAGACCCGGGACAGGGAGGGGAGACCCAGTACTTC. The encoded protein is CSARDPGQGGETQYF.

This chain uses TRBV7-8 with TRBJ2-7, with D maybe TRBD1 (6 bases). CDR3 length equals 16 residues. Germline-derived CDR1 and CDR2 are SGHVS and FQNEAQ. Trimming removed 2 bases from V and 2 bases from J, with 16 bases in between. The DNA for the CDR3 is TGTGCCAGCAGCTTAATGAACAGGGAAGCCACCTACGAGCAGTACTTC. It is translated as CASSLMNREATYEQYF.

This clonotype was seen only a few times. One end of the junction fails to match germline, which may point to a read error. DNA for the CDR3: TGTGCCAACAGCCAAGAGGTCCAATGGGCGGGAGCGCCAGATACGCAGTATTTT. Translating it yields CANSQEVQWAGAPDTQYF. The chain links TRBV4-2 to TRBJ2-3, with 7 bases aligning to TRBD2. The CDR3 loop spans 18 amino acids. Germline CDR1 is LGHNA and CDR2 is YNFKEQ.

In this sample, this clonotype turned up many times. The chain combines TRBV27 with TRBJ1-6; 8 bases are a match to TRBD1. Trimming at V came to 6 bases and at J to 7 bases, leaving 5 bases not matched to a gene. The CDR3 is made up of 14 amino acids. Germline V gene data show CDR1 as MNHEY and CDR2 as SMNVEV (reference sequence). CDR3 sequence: CASSFGQGNSPLHF. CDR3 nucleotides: TGTGCCAGCAGCTTCGGACAGGGAAATTCACCCCTCCACTTT.

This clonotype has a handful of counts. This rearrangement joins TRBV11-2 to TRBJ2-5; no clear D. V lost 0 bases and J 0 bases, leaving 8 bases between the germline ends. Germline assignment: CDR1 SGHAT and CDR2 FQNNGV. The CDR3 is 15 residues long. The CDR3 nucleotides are TGTGCCAGCAGCTTAGACAGGCAGTACCAAGAGACCCAGTACTTC. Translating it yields CASSLDRQYQETQYF.

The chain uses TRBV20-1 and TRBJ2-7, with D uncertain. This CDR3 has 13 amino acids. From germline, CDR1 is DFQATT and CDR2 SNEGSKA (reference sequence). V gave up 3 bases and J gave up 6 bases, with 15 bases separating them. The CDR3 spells CSASNRIMAEQYF. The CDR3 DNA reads TGCAGTGCTAGTAACAGAATTATGGCCGAGCAGTACTTC.

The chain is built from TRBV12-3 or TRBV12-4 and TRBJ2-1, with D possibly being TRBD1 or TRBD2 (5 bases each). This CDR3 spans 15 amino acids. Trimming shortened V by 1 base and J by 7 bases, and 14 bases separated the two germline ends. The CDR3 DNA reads TGTGCCAGCAGTTTAGAGAGGGGCTGGTGGAATGAGCAGTTCTTC. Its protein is CASSLERGWWNEQFF.

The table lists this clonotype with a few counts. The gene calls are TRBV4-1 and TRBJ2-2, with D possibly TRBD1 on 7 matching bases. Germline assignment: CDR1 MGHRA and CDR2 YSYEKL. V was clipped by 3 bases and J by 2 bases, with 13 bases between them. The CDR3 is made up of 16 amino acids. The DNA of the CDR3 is TGCGCCAGCAGCCACCTGCAGGGGGGCAACACCGGGGAGCTGTTTTTT. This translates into CASSHLQGGNTGELFF.